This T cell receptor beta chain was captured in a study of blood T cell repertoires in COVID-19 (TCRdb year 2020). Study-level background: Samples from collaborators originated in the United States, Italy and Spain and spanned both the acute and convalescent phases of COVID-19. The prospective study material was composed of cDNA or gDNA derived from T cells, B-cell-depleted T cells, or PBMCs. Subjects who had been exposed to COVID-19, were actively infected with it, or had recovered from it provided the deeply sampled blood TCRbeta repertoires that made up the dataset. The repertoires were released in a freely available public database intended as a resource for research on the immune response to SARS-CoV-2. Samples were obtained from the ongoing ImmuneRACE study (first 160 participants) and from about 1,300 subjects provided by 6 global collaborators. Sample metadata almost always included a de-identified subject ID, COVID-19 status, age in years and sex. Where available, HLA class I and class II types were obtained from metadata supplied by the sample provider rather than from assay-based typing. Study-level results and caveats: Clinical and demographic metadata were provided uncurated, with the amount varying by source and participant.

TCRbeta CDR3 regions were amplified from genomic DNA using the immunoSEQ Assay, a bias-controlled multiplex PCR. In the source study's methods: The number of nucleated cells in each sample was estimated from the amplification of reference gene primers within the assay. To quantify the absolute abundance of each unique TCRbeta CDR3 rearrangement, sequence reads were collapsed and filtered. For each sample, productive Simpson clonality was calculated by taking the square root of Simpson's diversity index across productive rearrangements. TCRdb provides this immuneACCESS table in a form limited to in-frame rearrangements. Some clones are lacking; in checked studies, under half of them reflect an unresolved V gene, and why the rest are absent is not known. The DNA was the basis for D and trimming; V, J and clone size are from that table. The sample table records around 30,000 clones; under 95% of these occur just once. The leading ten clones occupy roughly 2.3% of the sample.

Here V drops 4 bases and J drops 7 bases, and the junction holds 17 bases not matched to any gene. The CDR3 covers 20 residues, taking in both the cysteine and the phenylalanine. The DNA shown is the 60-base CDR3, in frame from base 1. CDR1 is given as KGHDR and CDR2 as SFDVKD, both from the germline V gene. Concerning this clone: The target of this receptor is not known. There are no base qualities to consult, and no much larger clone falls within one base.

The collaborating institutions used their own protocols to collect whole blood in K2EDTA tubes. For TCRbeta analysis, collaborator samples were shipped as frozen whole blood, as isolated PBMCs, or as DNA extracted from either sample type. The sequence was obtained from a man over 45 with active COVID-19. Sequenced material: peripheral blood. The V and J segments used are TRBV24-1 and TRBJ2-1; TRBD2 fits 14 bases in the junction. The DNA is TGTGCCACCAGTGAACGTAGACTAGCGGGAGGGCCAGGTCTGTCAAATGAGCAGTTCTTC. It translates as CATSERRLAGGPGLSNEQFF.